This is a list of T cell receptor beta chains from one sample in a study of cytomegalovirus exposure and HLA in healthy donors. Here immunoSEQ multiplex PCR was the method, and the copy in TCRdb shows in-frame clones only, minus some. The sample contains 40,000 or so clones, around 90% of which appear only once. The sequencing sample was made of PBMCs. The receptors here all came from a woman aged 40-49 years in good health and CMV-seropositive. Both conserved end residues are part of each CDR3. Fields, in order: J gene, V gene, D gene, clone size, CDR3 DNA, CDR3 protein. The D gene is left open where the match is weak. Clone size, where shown, is once, few, many, or a class for clones that have expanded.

j_gene: TRBJ1-3; v_gene: TRBV9; d_gene: NA; abundance: NA; CDR3nt: TGTGCCAGCAGCGTCCAGGGAACGAACGGAAACACCATATATTTT; CDR3aa: CASSVQGTNGNTIYF
j_gene: TRBJ2-7; v_gene: TRBV5-1; d_gene: NA; abundance: NA; CDR3nt: TGCGCCAGCAGTCATTCAGGGGCTGACTACGAGCAGTACTTC; CDR3aa: CASSHSGADYEQYF
j_gene: TRBJ2-2; v_gene: TRBV7-9; d_gene: NA; abundance: NA; CDR3nt: TGTGCTAGCAGCAAACGGACAGTGAACACCGGGGAGCTGTTTTTT; CDR3aa: CASSKRTVNTGELFF
j_gene: TRBJ2-7; v_gene: TRBV28; d_gene: NA; abundance: NA; CDR3nt: TGTGCCAGCAGTCCCCCACCTCCCCAGAACGAGCAGTACTTC; CDR3aa: CASSPPPPQNEQYF
j_gene: TRBJ2-7; v_gene: TRBV5-6; d_gene: TRBD1; abundance: NA; CDR3nt: TGTGCCAGCAGCTCCTGGACAGGGACGATCTACGAGCAGTACTTC; CDR3aa: CASSSWTGTIYEQYF
j_gene: TRBJ2-7; v_gene: TRBV2; d_gene: TRBD1; abundance: NA; CDR3nt: TGTGCCAGCAACCGGACAGGGGCATCGGTTCGGCGGTCCTACGAGCAGTACTTC; CDR3aa: CASNRTGASVRRSYEQYF
j_gene: TRBJ1-1; v_gene: TRBV6-1; d_gene: NA; abundance: once; CDR3nt: TGTGCCAGCAGTGAGATTAGGCTGAGGGACACTGAAGCTTTCTTT; CDR3aa: CASSEIRLRDTEAFF
j_gene: TRBJ1-5; v_gene: TRBV6-5; d_gene: NA; abundance: NA; CDR3nt: TGTGCCAGCAGCCACGGGGAGCGCAATCAGCCCCAGCATTTT; CDR3aa: CASSHGERNQPQHF
j_gene: TRBJ1-1; v_gene: TRBV7-2; d_gene: TRBD1; abundance: NA; CDR3nt: TGTGCCAGCAGCGCGACGGCCAGGGGGTACACTGAAGCTTTCTTT; CDR3aa: CASSATARGYTEAFF
j_gene: TRBJ2-5; v_gene: TRBV5-5; d_gene: TRBD1; abundance: NA; CDR3nt: TGTGCCAGCACCCGGACAGGGAAAGAGACCCAGTACTTC; CDR3aa: CASTRTGKETQYF
j_gene: TRBJ2-7; v_gene: TRBV2; d_gene: TRBD2; abundance: NA; CDR3nt: TGTGCCAGCAGTGAAAGGGGACTAGCGGACTACGAGCAGTACTTC; CDR3aa: CASSERGLADYEQYF
j_gene: TRBJ1-5; v_gene: TRBV7-2; d_gene: TRBD1; abundance: NA; CDR3nt: TGTGCCAGCAGCGGAGGGACAGGTTGGGGACAGCCCCAGCATTTT; CDR3aa: CASSGGTGWGQPQHF
j_gene: TRBJ2-1; v_gene: TRBV19; d_gene: TRBD2; abundance: few; CDR3nt: TGCGCCAGTAGTATAGGGACTAGCGGAAACAATGAGCAGTTCTTC; CDR3aa: CASSIGTSGNNEQFF
j_gene: TRBJ1-1; v_gene: TRBV28; d_gene: NA; abundance: NA; CDR3nt: TGTGCCACCAGTTCGTCGGGAGGGGGACATCGGGTAGGTGAAGCTTTCTTT; CDR3aa: CATSSSGGGHRVGEAFF
j_gene: TRBJ2-5; v_gene: TRBV5-4; d_gene: TRBD1; abundance: NA; CDR3nt: TGTGCCAGCAGCTTGGACCCGGGACAGGTTCAGGAGACCCAGTACTTC; CDR3aa: CASSLDPGQVQETQYF
j_gene: TRBJ2-7; v_gene: TRBV28; d_gene: NA; abundance: NA; CDR3nt: TGTGCCAGCAGTCAAACATACTACGAGCAGTACTTC; CDR3aa: CASSQTYYEQYF